This T cell receptor (beta chain) appears in the sequencing data of a study of Tregs in tolerant kidney transplant recipients. Using immunoSEQ multiplex PCR, the repertoire was profiled, and TCRdb retains in-frame clones only, with some absent. The sample consists of tens of thousands of clones, 84% of them appearing once. V was shortened by 6 bases and J by 14 bases, with 17 bases between the two germline ends. Germline values: CDR1 MNHEY, CDR2 SVGAGI. The CDR3 has 13 residues. This receptor was obtained from a human donor in good health. Input material: CD4+ T cells from blood. The chain employs TRBV6-5 and TRBJ1-6, with D maybe TRBD1 (5 bases). CDR3 nucleotide sequence: TGTGCCAGCAGCTTAAAAGGACGGGACGCCCTCCACTTT. Translated, it gives CASSLKGRDALHF.